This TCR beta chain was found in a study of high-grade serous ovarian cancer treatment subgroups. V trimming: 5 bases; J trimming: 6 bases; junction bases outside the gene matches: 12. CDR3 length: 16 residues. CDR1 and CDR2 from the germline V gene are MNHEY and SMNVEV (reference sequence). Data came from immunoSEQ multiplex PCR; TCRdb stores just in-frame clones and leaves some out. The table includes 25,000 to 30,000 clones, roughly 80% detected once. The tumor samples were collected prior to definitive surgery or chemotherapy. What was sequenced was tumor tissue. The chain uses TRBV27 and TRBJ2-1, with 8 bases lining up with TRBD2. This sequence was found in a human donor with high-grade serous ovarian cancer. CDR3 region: CASSPGSGRWGNEQFF. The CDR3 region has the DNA TGTGCCAGCAGTCCCGGCAGCGGGAGATGGGGCAATGAGCAGTTCTTC.